This TCR beta chain was sequenced during a study of shared clonotypes between healthy human individuals. This clone turned up a few times. Sequenced by immunoSEQ multiplex PCR; TCRdb stores in-frame clones only, minus some. The sample carries roughly 500,000 clones, around 80% recorded once. Adult donors, all healthy and HIV-negative, had no recent acute infections or vaccinations. The length of the CDR3 is 12 residues. Trimming stripped 5 bases from V and 3 bases from J, with 8 bases between. From germline, CDR1 is SGHVS and CDR2 FQNEAQ. The sequence was collected from a woman aged 40 to 55 in good health. Some clones in this sample may be carry-over from other donors' samples. Sequencing input: PBMCs. V is TRBV7-8 and J is TRBJ2-7; a possible D gene is TRBD1 (5 bases). The CDR3 sequence is CASSPTDYEQYF. Here the CDR3 DNA reads TGTGCCAGCAGCCCGACAGACTACGAGCAGTACTTC. Complete variable domain (other parts from reference TRBV7-8 and TRBJ2-7): GAGVSQSPRYKVAKRGQDVALRCDPISGHVSLFWYQQALGQGPEFLTYFQNEAQLDKSGLPSDRFFAERPEGSVSTLKIQRTQQEDSAVYLCASSPTDYEQYFGPGTRLTVT.